The subject of this entry is one TCR beta chain. The data belong to a study of blood T cells in healthy people across ages. Through a sample-barcoded 5' primer and a J-beta primer mix, a second PCR was run for roughly 6 to 12 cycles. In TCRdb, the 5' RACE reads were re-called with MiXCR into one record per CDR3 protein. The sample has fewer than 1 million distinct CDR3 sequences; under 55% are singletons. This CDR3 region has 16 residues. CDR1 and CDR2 from the germline V gene are SGHVS and FNYEAQ. V was trimmed by 3 bases and J by 0 bases, leaving 12 bases between them. The clonotype was recovered from a man in his sixties in good health. This chain joins TRBV7-6 and TRBJ2-1, with D unclear. The sequenced material came from blood. CDR3 amino acids: CASSFLVRSSYNEQFF. The CDR3 bases are TGTGCCAGCAGCTTTTTGGTACGTAGCTCCTACAATGAGCAGTTCTTC.